Below are 10 T cell receptor beta chains sequenced from a single sample in a study of long-term antiretroviral therapy in people with HIV. Survey level was the resolution at which the v3.0 immunoSEQ assay ran. This table comes from immunoSEQ multiplex PCR, and its TCRdb copy is limited to in-frame clones, with some not included. The sample has over 30,000 clones; 95% to 98% are singletons. The sequenced sample was unsorted PBMCs, obtained 6.9 years after starting antiretroviral therapy. The receptors originated from a man aged 25-40 years with HIV.

V gene TRBV30 combines with J gene TRBJ2-7, with 11 bases matching TRBD2. The J segment lost 7 bases and the V segment lost 0 bases, leaving 11 bases of the junction unmatched. This CDR3 has 16 residues. Germline lookup yields CDR1 GTSNPN and CDR2 SVGIG (reference sequence). This CDR3 reads CAWSVRASGRPEEQYF. The CDR3, as DNA: TGTGCCTGGAGTGTACGGGCTAGCGGGAGGCCTGAAGAGCAGTACTTC.

The J gene is TRBJ2-3, the V gene TRBV9; 11 positions match TRBD2. The length of the CDR3 is 16 residues. The germline V gene has CDR1 SGDLS and CDR2 YYNGEE. V lost 3 bases, J lost 2 bases, and 5 bases stayed unmatched. CDR3: CASSGTSGLPTDTQYF. The CDR3 DNA reads as TGTGCCAGCAGCGGGACTAGCGGGTTACCCACAGATACGCAGTATTTT. The whole variable domain, filled in from reference TRBV9 and TRBJ2-3, reads DSGVTQTPKHLITATGQRVTLRCSPRSGDLSVYWYQQSLDQGLQFLIQYYNGEERAKGNILERFSAQQFPDLHSELNLSSLELGDSALYFCASSGTSGLPTDTQYFGPGTRLTVL.

This chain connects TRBV4-2 to TRBJ1-5, with TRBD1 matching over 7 bases. Trimming cost V 2 bases and J 11 bases; bases outside gene matches: 9. The CDR3 is 14 amino acids. Germline loops: CDR1 LGHNA, CDR2 YNFKEQ. The CDR3 loop is CASSQFPGTDTQHF. The CDR3 nucleotides read TGTGCCAGCAGCCAATTCCCCGGGACAGACACCCAGCATTTT.

This chain connects TRBV2 to TRBJ1-2; D uncertain. The CDR3 covers 13 residues. CDR1 is SNHLY and CDR2 is FYNNEI in the germline V gene. V was shortened by 4 bases and J by 2 bases, with 8 bases between the two germline ends. In DNA, the CDR3 is TGTGCCAGCAGTGCTCGGAGAAACTATGGCTACACCTTC. Translating gives CASSARRNYGYTF.

The chain couples TRBV4-3 to TRBJ2-5, with 7 bases that match TRBD2. Germline loops: CDR1 LGHNA, CDR2 YSLEER. The CDR3 extends over 15 amino acids. Trimming took 5 bases from V and 0 from J; bases not matched to a gene: 6. This CDR3 reads CASSKAGTNQETQYF. The CDR3 DNA reads as TGCGCCAGCAGCAAGGCAGGGACTAACCAAGAGACCCAGTACTTC.

V gene TRBV4-3 combines with J gene TRBJ2-7; D is ambiguous. The CDR3 is made up of 14 amino acids. Trimming stripped 2 bases from V and 2 bases from J, with 10 bases between. Germline lookup yields CDR1 LGHNA and CDR2 YSLEER. CDR3 region: CASSQSPLTYEQYF. In DNA, the CDR3 is TGCGCCAGCAGCCAATCCCCCCTAACCTACGAGCAGTACTTC.

The V gene is TRBV4-1, the J gene TRBJ2-1, with D possibly called TRBD1 or TRBD2 (9 bases each). The length of the CDR3 is 21 residues. V was clipped by 1 base and J by 4 bases, with 29 bases between them. Germline values: CDR1 MGHRA, CDR2 YSYEKL. This CDR3 is CASSQGTREGQGRPGYNEQFF. CDR3 bases: TGCGCCAGCAGCCAAGGTACGCGGGAGGGACAGGGCCGGCCAGGGTACAATGAGCAGTTCTTC.

This clone has only one observation. This sequence joins TRBV9 and TRBJ1-3; 7 bases map to TRBD1. The J segment lost 9 bases and the V segment lost 4 bases, leaving 10 bases of the junction unmatched. The CDR3 covers 14 residues. From germline, CDR1 is SGDLS and CDR2 YYNGEE. CDR3 in amino acids: CASSPGTDGFTIYF. The CDR3 coding sequence is TGTGCCAGCAGCCCCGGGACAGATGGATTCACCATATATTTT.

The DNA for the CDR3 is TGTGCCAGCACCTCCGGGACAGGGGCCTCCGACTACGAGCAGTACTTC. Translating gives CASTSGTGASDYEQYF. The chain carries TRBV19 and TRBJ2-7; 10 nucleotides align to TRBD1. J lost 3 bases, V lost 9 bases, and 14 bases had no gene match. This CDR3 contains 16 residues. Germline V lookup: CDR1 LNHDA, CDR2 SQIVND (reference sequence).

The chain couples TRBV11-2 to TRBJ2-2, with D unresolved. Trimming stripped 3 bases from V and 3 bases from J, with 2 bases between. The CDR3 runs to 12 residues. CDR1 SGHAT and CDR2 FQNNGV come from the germline V gene. The CDR3 reads CASSLDTGELFF. As DNA, the CDR3 is TGTGCCAGCAGCTTGGACACCGGGGAGCTGTTTTTT.